These 11 T cell receptor beta chains were all obtained from the same sample, sequenced in a study of cutaneous CD30+ T cell lymphoproliferative disorder and hepatitis E. Profiling relied on immunoSEQ multiplex PCR, and the TCRdb table lists in-frame clones only, not all of them. The sample holds about 8,000 clones, about 74% seen once. Sequenced material: blood. These receptors originate from a human donor with a cutaneous T cell lymphoproliferative disorder associated with hepatitis E virus.

The chain employs TRBV30 and TRBJ2-5; 8 bases map to TRBD1. V lost 3 bases and J lost 5; bases outside the gene matches: 5. This CDR3 region has 13 residues. Germline CDR1 is GTSNPN and CDR2 is SVGIG (reference sequence). DNA for the CDR3: TGTGCCTGGAGCACAGGGGGGACGGAGACCCAGTACTTC. It yields the protein CAWSTGGTETQYF.

This sequence joins TRBV5-1 and TRBJ2-7, with 7 nucleotides matching TRBD1. The germline CDR1 and CDR2 sequences are SGHRS and YFSETQ. CDR3 length equals 14 residues. Germline trimming cut 5 bases from V and 5 bases from J; bases unmatched to any gene: 10. The CDR3 protein is CASRETGTIHEQYF. The CDR3, as DNA: TGCGCCAGCAGGGAGACAGGGACGATCCACGAGCAGTACTTC. Together with reference TRBV5-1 and TRBJ2-7, the CDR3 gives the full variable domain: KAGVTQTPRYLIKTRGQQVTLSCSPISGHRSVSWYQQTPGQGLQFLFEYFSETQRNKGNFPGRFSGRQFSNSRSEMNVSTLELGDSALYLCASRETGTIHEQYFGPGTRLTVT.

In its sample, this clone ranks as medium-sized. The chain uses TRBV30 and TRBJ2-2; 7 bases agree with TRBD1. J was trimmed by 1 base and V by 2 bases; bases with no gene match: 1. Per the germline V gene, CDR1 is GTSNPN and CDR2 is SVGIG (reference sequence). This CDR3 comprises 14 residues. The CDR3 DNA reads TGTGCCTGGAGTAGGACAGGGAACACCGGGGAGCTGTTTTTT. It is translated as CAWSRTGNTGELFF.

CDR3 DNA: TGCGCCAGCAGCCAAGGATCTACAGGGACGGAAGCTTTCTTT. Protein: CASSQGSTGTEAFF. The chain links TRBV4-1 to TRBJ1-1, with D possibly being TRBD1 (6 bases). Germline V gene data show CDR1 as MGHRA and CDR2 as YSYEKL. V lost 1 base and J lost 8, with 14 bases in between. There are 14 residues in the CDR3.

The CDR3 loop reads CASSPTVGGYNEKLFF. CDR3 in DNA: TGTGCCAGCAGCCCAACGGTAGGGGGCTATAATGAAAAACTGTTTTTT. The rearrangement uses TRBV9 and TRBJ1-4; 7 bases align to TRBD1. CDR3 length equals 16 residues. V lost 4 bases to trimming and J lost 4 bases; unmatched junction nucleotides: 10. Germline CDR1 is SGDLS and CDR2 is YYNGEE.

The rearrangement uses TRBV29-1 and TRBJ2-3, with no clear D. The CDR3 runs to 10 residues. Trimming removed 4 bases from V and 6 bases from J, with 5 bases in between. Germline V gives CDR1 SQVTM, CDR2 ANQGSEA. CDR3 DNA sequence: TGCAGCGTTGCCGAGGATACGCAGTATTTT. Encoded protein: CSVAEDTQYF.

In nucleotides, the CDR3 is TGTGCCAGCAGCTTAGTGGCGGATAACTATGGCTACACCTTC. Translation: CASSLVADNYGYTF. The chain couples TRBV11-2 to TRBJ1-2; D remains ambiguous. Per the germline V gene, CDR1 is SGHAT and CDR2 is FQNNGV. Between the trimmed V and J ends, which lost 1 base and 1 base, there was a span of 7 bases. The CDR3 extends over 14 amino acids.

Only a few counts were recorded for this clone. V and J are TRBV6-1 and TRBJ1-5; TRBD1 aligns across 8 bases. The CDR3 sequence is 14 residues long. Trimming at V came to 6 bases and at J to 0 bases, leaving 1 base not matched to a gene. The germline V gene has CDR1 MNHNS and CDR2 SASEGT. CDR3 in amino acids: CASSGTGSNQPQHF. The CDR3 region has the DNA TGTGCCAGCAGCGGGACAGGTAGCAATCAGCCCCAGCATTTT.

The chain links TRBV6-5 to TRBJ2-3, with D unclear. Trimming removed 6 bases from V and 3 bases from J, with 10 bases in between. The CDR3 extends over 13 amino acids. The germline V gene has CDR1 MNHEY and CDR2 SVGAGI. The DNA for the CDR3 is TGTGCCAGCAGCCACATAACGACAGATACGCAGTATTTT. This sequence encodes CASSHITTDTQYF.

The chain recombines TRBV7-2 with TRBJ1-2; a weak D match, TRBD1 (6 bases). V was clipped by 5 bases and J by 2 bases, with 15 bases between them. CDR1 is SGHTA and CDR2 is FQGNSA in the germline V gene. The CDR3 has 15 residues. CDR3 sequence reads: CASSPAPGQNYGYTF. The CDR3 region has the DNA TGTGCCAGCAGCCCTGCCCCGGGACAAAACTATGGCTACACCTTC.

The chain has TRBV18 and TRBJ2-3; 7 bases match TRBD2. The CDR3 has 15 residues. Germline assignment: CDR1 KGHSH and CDR2 LQKENI. Trimming removed 7 bases from V and 0 bases from J; junction bases left unmatched: 7. CDR3 sequence: CASFDGAGSTDTQYF. The CDR3 nucleotides are TGTGCCAGCTTCGACGGAGCGGGGAGCACAGATACGCAGTATTTT.